A single sample gave rise to the 23 T cell receptor beta chains below, sequenced in a study of beta chain features in type 1 diabetes. The authors reverse transcribed all of the isolated RNA, so sequencing captured expressed TCRB transcripts. TCRdb keeps only in-frame clones here, not all; method: immunoSEQ multiplex PCR. The sample records fewer than 350,000 clones, less than 20% being singletons. The sample consisted of naive CD4+ T cells from blood. These receptors came from a woman aged 18 to 35 in good health.

This clone has a handful of counts. The chain uses TRBV4-3 and TRBJ2-2; possibly TRBD2 for D (6 bases). V was clipped by 1 base and J by 4 bases, with 10 bases between them. Germline V lookup: CDR1 LGHNA, CDR2 YSLEER. The CDR3 has 15 residues. The CDR3 loop is CASSQGGGITGELFF. As DNA, the CDR3 is TGCGCCAGCAGCCAAGGTGGGGGGATCACCGGGGAGCTGTTTTTT.

The V call is TRBV10-3, the J call TRBJ2-1, with TRBD2 as a possible D gene (5 bases). The CDR3 length is 17 residues. The V gene lost 2 bases and the J gene lost 0 bases, with 14 bases spanning the gap. Germline-derived CDR1 and CDR2 are ENHRY and SYGVKD. The CDR3 DNA sequence: TGTGCCATCAGTGAGCGGGCGACTACGAGCTCCTACAATGAGCAGTTCTTC. This encodes CAISERATTSSYNEQFF.

The J gene is TRBJ2-3, the V gene TRBV6-1, with TRBD2 identical over 10 bases. The CDR3 has 15 amino acids. The V gene end was trimmed by 4 bases and the J gene end by 4 bases; junction bases not matched to a gene: 5. Germline CDR1 reads MNHNS; CDR2 reads SASEGT. CDR3 amino acids: CASSGAGGGPDTQYF. The CDR3 coding sequence is TGTGCCAGCAGTGGAGCGGGAGGGGGACCAGATACGCAGTATTTT.

This clone has just a few counts. The chain uses TRBV2 and TRBJ2-2; no firm D call. V lost 5 bases and J 5 bases, leaving 6 bases between the germline ends. CDR1 and CDR2 (germline): SNHLY, FYNNEI. The CDR3 sequence is 12 residues long. The DNA of the CDR3 is TGTGCCAGCAGTAAGCGAACCGGGGAGCTGTTTTTT. Translated, it gives CASSKRTGELFF.

This clone was seen more than once but under ten times. The genes are TRBV19 and TRBJ2-3; 8 bases line up with TRBD2. CDR1 and CDR2 (germline): LNHDA, SQIVND (reference sequence). J was trimmed by 0 bases and V by 3 bases; bases with no gene match: 2. There are 15 residues in the CDR3. The CDR3 spells CASSMSGGSTDTQYF. The CDR3 bases are TGTGCCAGTAGTATGAGCGGGGGCAGCACAGATACGCAGTATTTT.

The rearrangement links TRBV30 to TRBJ1-2; D not certain. V dropped 0 bases and J dropped 4 bases, with 15 bases sitting between them. The CDR3 is 15 residues long. Germline CDR1 reads GTSNPN; CDR2 reads SVGIG (reference sequence). The CDR3 sequence: CAWSVSHLATYGYTF. The CDR3 DNA reads TGTGCCTGGAGTGTATCCCACCTGGCCACCTATGGCTACACCTTC.

The chain is built from TRBV2 and TRBJ2-1; 8 positions match TRBD2. The V gene end was trimmed by 4 bases and the J gene end by 4 bases; junction bases not matched to a gene: 6. The V gene's germline CDR1 is SNHLY and CDR2 FYNNEI. The CDR3 spans 15 residues. CDR3 sequence reads: CASSVELAVYNEQFF. The CDR3 bases are TGTGCCAGCAGTGTCGAACTAGCGGTTTACAATGAGCAGTTCTTC.

This clone showed up just a few times. V and J are TRBV7-3 and TRBJ2-1, with 9 bases identical to TRBD1. V gave up 4 bases and J gave up 6 bases; unmatched junction bases: 10. Germline CDR1 reads SGHTA; CDR2 reads FQGTGA. There are 16 residues in the CDR3. The CDR3 loop is CASSSTGTGTTNEQFF. The CDR3 DNA follows: TGTGCCAGCAGCTCTACCGGGACAGGGACAACCAATGAGCAGTTCTTC.

This clone turned up a few times. The chain is built from TRBV2 and TRBJ1-1, with TRBD1 matching 11 bases. J was trimmed by 5 bases and V by 5 bases; bases with no gene match: 4. Germline CDR1 and CDR2: SNHLY and FYNNEI. The length of the CDR3 is 14 residues. For the CDR3, the DNA is TGTGCCAGCAGTTGGACAGGGGGCTGGACTGAAGCTTTCTTT. This encodes CASSWTGGWTEAFF.

The sample holds a few counts of this clone. This rearrangement joins TRBV7-3 to TRBJ2-2; TRBD1 matches 9 bases. V trimming: 4 bases; J trimming: 3 bases; junction bases outside the gene matches: 3. This CDR3 is 15 amino acids long. Germline CDR1 and CDR2: SGHTA and FQGTGA. The CDR3 nucleotides read TGTGCCAGCAGCTCTACAGGGGGCCACACCGGGGAGCTGTTTTTT. Its translation is CASSSTGGHTGELFF.

A remark on this clone: Distinct nucleotide sequences in the sample also encode this CDR3. The chain has TRBV5-1 and TRBJ2-5, with 9 bases fitting TRBD1. Germline-derived CDR1 and CDR2 are SGHRS and YFSETQ. This CDR3 comprises 13 residues. The V segment lost 4 bases and the J segment 4 bases; nucleotides outside the gene matches: 2. The CDR3 here is CASSPGQGETQYF. In DNA, the CDR3 is TGCGCCAGCAGCCCGGGACAGGGAGAGACCCAGTACTTC.

This clone was counted a few times. The chain uses TRBV6-5 and TRBJ2-3; D remains ambiguous. Germline V gives CDR1 MNHEY, CDR2 SVGAGI. The CDR3 runs 13 residues. V was cut by 6 bases and J by 4 bases, with 11 bases left in between. The CDR3 spells CASSLPGSDTQYF. The DNA of the CDR3 is TGTGCCAGCAGCTTACCCGGGTCAGATACGCAGTATTTT.

V gene TRBV5-1 combines with J gene TRBJ2-1, with TRBD1 matching over 7 bases. The CDR3 is made up of 15 amino acids. From germline, CDR1 is SGHRS and CDR2 YFSETQ. The V gene end was trimmed by 4 bases and the J gene end by 7 bases; junction bases not matched to a gene: 11. CDR3 amino acids: CASSKGQYPRNEQFF. In DNA form, the CDR3 reads TGCGCCAGCAGCAAGGGACAGTACCCTAGGAATGAGCAGTTCTTC.

The rearrangement uses TRBV9 and TRBJ2-5; 9 bases are shared with TRBD1. This CDR3 has 17 amino acids. V dropped 0 bases and J dropped 3; count of bases not matched to a gene: 9. Germline loops: CDR1 SGDLS, CDR2 YYNGEE. DNA for the CDR3: TGTGCCAGCAGCGTAGCTAGTCCCGGGACAGGGAAAGAGACCCAGTACTTC. The encoded protein is CASSVASPGTGKETQYF.

This clone has just a few counts. V usage is TRBV18 and J usage is TRBJ2-5; D is perhaps TRBD1 (5 bases). Trimming took off 6 bases at V and 1 base at J, with 9 bases between the two ends. CDR3 length: 13 residues. CDR1 and CDR2 (germline): KGHSH, LQKENI. The CDR3 nucleotides are TGTGCCAGCTCCCAGGGAATCCAAGAGACCCAGTACTTC. Translated, it gives CASSQGIQETQYF.

V is TRBV2 and J is TRBJ1-2; D is unresolved. Germline-derived CDR1 and CDR2 are SNHLY and FYNNEI. Trimming removed 7 bases at V and 7 bases at J, with 19 bases between. CDR3 length: 14 amino acids. The CDR3 sequence is CASMREAPEGGYTF. The CDR3 DNA follows: TGTGCCAGCATGCGCGAGGCTCCTGAGGGTGGCTACACCTTC.

This clone occurred a few times. The chain joins TRBV7-3 to TRBJ1-6; 9 bases align to TRBD1. V lost 2 bases to trimming and J lost 7 bases; unmatched junction nucleotides: 3. This CDR3 has 15 amino acids. CDR1 and CDR2 (germline): SGHTA, FQGTGA. CDR3 sequence (DNA): TGTGCCAGCAGCTTATCAGGGACAGGGAATTCACCCCTCCACTTT. Residues: CASSLSGTGNSPLHF.

The chain joins TRBV4-1 to TRBJ2-2; 9 nucleotides agree with TRBD2. The CDR3 runs 16 residues. Germline V gene sequence: CDR1 MGHRA, CDR2 YSYEKL. J lost 1 base, V lost 1 base, and 1 base had no gene match. Here the CDR3 reads CASSQVSGRNTGELFF. CDR3 nucleotide sequence: TGCGCCAGCAGCCAAGTTAGCGGGAGGAACACCGGGGAGCTGTTTTTT.

This clone has more than one count but fewer than ten. The identical CDR3 is also encoded by other nucleotide sequences in the sample. The V call is TRBV29-1, the J call TRBJ1-2, with D maybe TRBD1 (5 bases). Trimming cost V 4 bases and J 0 bases, with 6 bases left between them. Germline CDR1 and CDR2: SQVTM and ANQGSEA. The CDR3 length is 12 residues. For the CDR3, the DNA is TGCAGCGTTGGACAGTCTAACTATGGCTACACCTTC. Its translation is CSVGQSNYGYTF.

This clone was seen more than once but under ten times. The rearrangement uses TRBV30 and TRBJ2-5; D call uncertain. There are 13 residues in the CDR3. CDR1 is GTSNPN and CDR2 is SVGIG in the germline V gene (reference sequence). Between the trimmed V and J ends, which lost 3 bases and 1 base, there was a span of 9 bases. The CDR3 DNA reads as TGTGCCTGGAGAAGCCTTTTCCAAGAGACCCAGTACTTC. Residues: CAWRSLFQETQYF.

This clone was seen just once. J is TRBJ2-7 and V is TRBV13; possible D gene TRBD2, 5 bases. The CDR3 has 15 amino acids. V shed 2 bases and J shed 0 bases, with 11 bases lying between them. Germline CDR1 and CDR2: PRHDT and FYEKMQ (reference sequence). The CDR3 sequence: CASSLNPGSSYEQYF. In DNA, the CDR3 is TGTGCCAGCAGCTTAAATCCTGGGAGCTCCTACGAGCAGTACTTC.

The rearrangement joins TRBV7-9 to TRBJ2-3; 15 bases align to TRBD2. Germline V lookup: CDR1 SEHNR, CDR2 FQNEAQ (reference sequence). This CDR3 is built from 18 residues. J was trimmed by 6 bases and V by 3 bases; bases with no gene match: 10. CDR3 DNA: TGTGCCAGCAGCTTCTCGGGGGGACTAGCGGGAGGTACGGATACGCAGTATTTT. As protein: CASSFSGGLAGGTDTQYF.

The chain couples TRBV7-3 to TRBJ2-1; 11 bases are a match to TRBD2. The CDR3 is made up of 14 amino acids. With 4 bases clipped from V and 7 bases from J, the junction kept 3 bases outside the gene matches. The V gene's germline CDR1 is SGHTA and CDR2 FQGTGA. The CDR3 DNA is TGTGCCAGCAGCTCGGGACTAGCGGAGAATGAGCAGTTCTTC. This sequence encodes CASSSGLAENEQFF.